Presented here are 3 T cell receptor beta chains from one specimen sequenced in a study of tumor-infiltrating lymphocytes in localized non-small cell lung cancer. This table comes from immunoSEQ multiplex PCR, and its TCRdb copy is limited to in-frame clones, with some not included. The profile shows about 14,000 clones, under 80% of them singletons. Input material: lung tumor tissue. All receptors derive from a human donor with non-small cell lung cancer.

For the CDR3, the DNA is TGTGCCAGCAGCTTGTGGGGCGAGGCGGGCCGATCCTACGAGCAGTACTTC. Protein product: CASSLWGEAGRSYEQYF. The chain combines TRBV5-6 with TRBJ2-7; D may be TRBD1 or TRBD2 (5 bases each). V was pared by 1 base and J by 1 base, with 18 bases between. CDR1 is SGHDT and CDR2 is YYEEEE in the germline V gene. The CDR3 length is 17 residues.

The J gene is TRBJ1-2, the V gene TRBV19; a weak D match, TRBD1 (5 bases). The CDR3 contains 16 residues. V gave up 4 bases and J gave up 0 bases, with 15 bases separating them. Germline lookup yields CDR1 LNHDA and CDR2 SQIVND (reference sequence). The CDR3 DNA reads as TGTGCCAGTAGTAGCCTCCGGGACGCCTCTAACTATGGCTACACCTTC. Translation: CASSSLRDASNYGYTF.

The rearrangement joins TRBV27 to TRBJ2-1, with 12 nucleotides matching TRBD2. This CDR3 has 17 residues. The germline V gene encodes CDR1 MNHEY and CDR2 SMNVEV (reference sequence). J was trimmed by 0 bases and V by 3 bases; bases with no gene match: 3. The DNA for the CDR3 is TGTGCCAGCAGTTTCGGACTAGCGGGAAACTCCTACAATGAGCAGTTCTTC. As protein: CASSFGLAGNSYNEQFF.